The entry below gives a single T cell receptor beta chain sequence along with its context. The data belong to a study of CD8 T cells in Susac syndrome. The CDR3 has 13 residues. Germline CDR1 and CDR2: SGHRS and YFSETQ. V shed 0 bases and J shed 4 bases, with 7 bases lying between them. About 0.5 to 1 ug RNA was reverse transcribed with random hexamers. TCRdb itself ran the immunoSEQ multiplex PCR reads through MiXCR, one entry per CDR3 protein. In the table there are about 430,000 distinct CDR3 sequences, roughly 85% of which are singletons. This receptor was taken from a human donor with multiple sclerosis. The chain joins TRBV5-1 to TRBJ1-2, with unresolved D. The sample comprised CD8+ T cells from PBMCs. CDR3 nucleotides: TGCGCCAGCAGCTTGGAAAACCTCTATGGCTACACCTTC. Protein sequence: CASSLENLYGYTF.